This T cell receptor beta chain was sequenced in a study of shared clonotypes between healthy human individuals (dated by TCRdb to 2020 to 2022). At the level of the whole study: The cohort included a few men and a couple of women between 18 and 49 years of age. Between about 0.85 and 8.9 billion PBMCs per donor were obtained by leukapheresis. To increase sequencing depth and limit assay-specific biases, TCR repertoire library preparation and sequencing were carried out by different laboratories using diverse techniques. The study deeply sequenced blood TCR repertoires of several healthy adults to estimate repertoire size and the extent of clonotype sharing between individuals. For each donor, CD4 naive and CD4 memory were each given three plates, CD8 naive was given two plates, and CD8 memory was given one plate. The paper as a whole reports these results and caveats: Compared with non-shared clonotypes, the clonotypes found in all four sorted-subset donors had higher generation probabilities. Larger estimated clonotype richness was generally found for naive subsets than for memory subsets. Only blood was sampled, and tissue TCR repertoires likely differ from those in blood. Pairwise subsampling led to the expectation that sequencing depth would affect the degree of clonotype sharing among donors. Sharing across several donors was observed for 4.5% to 6.5% of naive CD4, about 4% of naive CD8, over 2% of memory CD4, and about 0.4% of memory CD8 clonotypes. Incomplete sequencing was indicated by rarefaction of sorted-subset datasets, despite the large sequencing depth. The small number of donors limited the genetic and exposure-history diversity represented.

Comments on this clone: Its antigen is unknown. Base quality data are lacking; no much larger clone is found one base away.

Healthy HIV-negative adults with no recently reported acute infections or vaccinations were included as donors. Every donor was a Caucasian adult living in Nashville, Tennessee, USA. CD4+ T cells were enriched by magnetic negative selection; naive cells were then positively selected on CD45RA, and the negative fraction formed the memory subset. Blood was collected by leukapheresis, and PBMCs were isolated by Ficoll-Histopaque density gradient centrifugation and then cryopreserved in liquid nitrogen vapor phase. Purity and quantity of every magnetically sorted T cell population were checked by analytical flow cytometry. From each sorted fraction, genomic DNA was isolated and quantified by UV absorbance on a Nanodrop 2000c. The V end loses 5 bases and the J end loses 0 bases, and a stretch of 14 bases separates them. There are 15 amino acids in the CDR3, from cysteine to phenylalanine inclusive. The DNA shown is the 45-base CDR3, in frame from base 1. CDR1 and CDR2 are read off the germline V gene (reference sequence) as PRHDT and FYEKMQ.

Using the deep immunoSEQ assay, multiplex PCR amplified TCR CDR3 regions from genomic DNA. Genomic DNA extracted from each cell subset was distributed evenly over all wells of several immunoSEQ 96-well plates, and each plate served as one replicate. For sorted subsets, approximately 200 ng of genomic DNA, equivalent to 25,000 to 30,000 T cell genomes, went into each replicate PCR. Purified libraries were measured with a Qubit 3.0 fluorometer, size-checked on a Bioanalyzer 2100, and measured again with the KAPA Library Quantification kit. Every immunoSEQ 96-well plate was sequenced on a separate single-read 150-cycle Illumina NextSeq 550 flow cell. The original pipeline was this. Because the immunoSEQ output included only junctional sequences and no quality scores, the filtering could not be the same as the filtering used for full-length reads. To assign V/J genes and CDR3, sequences were annotated against IMGT germline references using PyIR, a Python wrapper for IgBLAST v1.9. Any read was removed if the V/J assignment was weak (E-value above 1e-6), the CDR3 was missing, or the read contained stop codons, out-of-frame junctions, or ambiguous translated residues. V3J clonotypes were defined as sequences sharing the same inferred V gene, J gene, and CDR3 amino acid sequence. To compute the percentage overlap between repertoires, the number of shared unique clonotypes was divided by the size of the smaller repertoire. Richness of each repertoire was evaluated using RTK rarefaction, the Chao1 estimator, and Recon v2.1 estimates of unobserved clonotypes. OLGA was used to compute generation probabilities for all TCRbeta clonotypes that the gDNA method yielded from four donors. In its TCRdb copy, this immuneACCESS table keeps in-frame sequences only and misses some clones. Where compared with another copy, unresolved V genes explain less than half of these, and the others have no known cause. V and J calls and clone size are those listed in that table; D and trimming were worked out from the DNA. Present in this sample are 1,500,000 or so clones, around 97% of which were seen just once. Clones ranked in the top ten supply over 1% of the sample.

The rearranged segments are TRBV13 and TRBJ2-7; D gene: possibly TRBD1, on 6 matching bases. The receptor was derived from a man aged 30 to 45 in good health. Sequencing input: naive CD4+ T cells sorted from blood. Reading the label with the study, this specimen's cell subset or site is: CD45RA+ positively selected. CDR3 region: CASSPRGGLSYEQYF. Here is the DNA: TGTGCCAGCAGCCCCAGGGGCGGACTCTCCTACGAGCAGTACTTC.